This entry lists 7 T cell receptor beta chains sequenced from one sample in a study of T cells in localized non-small cell lung cancer. The table came from immunoSEQ multiplex PCR; TCRdb's copy has only in-frame clones and leaves some out. The sample lists about 78,000 clones; 84% were seen once. Sequenced here: peripheral blood, sampled before any cancer treatment. The receptors shown here come from a man aged 40-75 years with stage I lung adenocarcinoma.

This rearrangement joins TRBV7-9 to TRBJ2-7, with 9 nucleotides matching TRBD1. With 4 bases clipped from V and 5 bases from J, the junction kept 6 bases outside the gene matches. The V gene's germline CDR1 is SEHNR and CDR2 FQNEAQ (reference sequence). The CDR3 spans 14 residues. The CDR3, as DNA: TGTGCCAGCAGCTCGGACAGGGGTTTCAACGAGCAGTACTTC. Translating it yields CASSSDRGFNEQYF.

The chain combines TRBV5-6 with TRBJ2-7; the D gene is possibly TRBD1 (5 bases). With 4 bases removed from V and 7 bases from J, the gap between germline ends came to 21 bases. There are 15 residues in the CDR3. The germline V gene encodes CDR1 SGHDT and CDR2 YYEEEE. The CDR3 protein is CASSLGQSGDREQYF. Written as DNA, the CDR3 is TGTGCCAGCAGCCTAGGACAAAGTGGGGATCGAGAGCAGTACTTC.

The chain's CDR3 is CASSQSLEGSQYF. The CDR3 DNA reads TGCGCCAGCAGCCAATCCCTAGAAGGTTCACAGTATTTT. The chain employs TRBV4-3 and TRBJ2-3, with D uncertain. Per the germline V gene, CDR1 is LGHNA and CDR2 is YSLEER. This CDR3 spans 13 amino acids. The V gene lost 2 bases and the J gene lost 12 bases, with 15 bases spanning the gap.

The rearrangement joins TRBV18 to TRBJ1-5, with D hard to call. Germline CDR1 is KGHSH and CDR2 is LQKENI. The V end lost 3 bases, the J end lost 5 bases, and 14 bases lay between the germline ends. The CDR3 totals 15 residues. The CDR3 spells CASSPLSSRDQPQHF. The CDR3 DNA follows: TGTGCCAGCTCACCCCTTTCCAGCAGAGATCAGCCCCAGCATTTT.

This clone was seen a few times. The chain employs TRBV12-5 and TRBJ2-1; D is unclear. V was pared by 6 bases and J by 7 bases, with 7 bases between. CDR1 is LGHNT, CDR2 FRNRAP, per germline. The CDR3 extends over 11 amino acids. CDR3 protein: CASGLRNEQFF. In DNA form, the CDR3 reads TGTGCTAGTGGCCTTCGTAATGAGCAGTTCTTC.

The chain has TRBV6-1 and TRBJ1-2; 7 nucleotides align to TRBD1. From germline, CDR1 is MNHNS and CDR2 SASEGT. The CDR3 length is 14 residues. J was trimmed by 6 bases and V by 4 bases; bases with no gene match: 8. The CDR3 DNA follows: TGTGCCAGCAGTGCCCACAGGGGTAGAGATGGCTACACCTTC. Protein sequence: CASSAHRGRDGYTF.

Comments on this clone: A much more abundant neighbour one base away suggests this may be a read error. V gene TRBV7-9 combines with J gene TRBJ2-7, with unresolved D. With 5 bases removed from V and 7 bases from J, the gap between germline ends came to 15 bases. The germline V gene encodes CDR1 SEHNR and CDR2 FQNEAQ (reference sequence). CDR3 length: 13 amino acids. The CDR3 nucleotides are TGTGCCAGCAGCAGAGAACAGCCCTGGGAGCAGTACTTC. Protein sequence: CASSREQPWEQYF. Complete variable domain (other parts from reference TRBV7-9 and TRBJ2-7): DTGVSQNPRHKITKRGQNVTFRCDPISEHNRLYWYRQTLGQGPEFLTYFQNEAQLEKSRLLSDRFSAERPKGSFSTLEIQRTEQGDSAMYLCASSREQPWEQYFGPGTRLTVT.